What follows describes a single T cell receptor beta chain. CDR3 length: 18 residues. Germline V gene data show CDR1 as LGHDT and CDR2 as YNNKEL (reference sequence). V dropped 2 bases and J dropped 4; count of bases not matched to a gene: 16. In the source study's methods: Amplification of reference gene primers provided the estimated nucleated cell counts. Repertoires were generated with immunoSEQ multiplex PCR, while TCRdb's copy carries only in-frame clones and drops some. V and J calls and clone size are those listed in that table; D and trimming were worked out from the DNA. This table holds 150,000 or so clones, about 80% found once. These data are taken from a study of blood T cell repertoires in COVID-19. Whole-study context: Material from acute and convalescent COVID-19 was sourced from the United States, Italy and Spain. T cells, B-cell-depleted T cells, or PBMCs provided the cDNA or gDNA that served as material.

The source is a woman of 80 years or more with acute or convalescent COVID-19. The sequencing sample was made of peripheral blood. The chain joins TRBV3-1 (or the pseudogene TRBV3-2) to TRBJ1-1; 7 bases agree with TRBD1. The CDR3 nucleotides are TGTGCCAGCAGCCAAACCCCGGAGACAGGGATTTTAGGCACTGAAGCTTTCTTT. It codes for CASSQTPETGILGTEAFF.